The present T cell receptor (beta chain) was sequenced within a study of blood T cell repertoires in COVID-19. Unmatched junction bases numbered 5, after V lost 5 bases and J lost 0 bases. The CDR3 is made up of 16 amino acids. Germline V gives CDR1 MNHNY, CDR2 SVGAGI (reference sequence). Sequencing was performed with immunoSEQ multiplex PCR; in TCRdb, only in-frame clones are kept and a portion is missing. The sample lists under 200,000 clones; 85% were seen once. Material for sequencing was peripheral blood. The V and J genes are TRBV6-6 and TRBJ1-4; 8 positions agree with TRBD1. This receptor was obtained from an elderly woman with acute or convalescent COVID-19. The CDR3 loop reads CASSSTGGATNEKLFF. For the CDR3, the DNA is TGTGCCAGCAGTAGCACAGGGGGAGCAACTAATGAAAAACTGTTTTTT.